The rows below give T cell receptor beta chains drawn from one sample of a study of shared clonotypes between healthy human individuals. Libraries were prepared by immunoSEQ multiplex PCR; TCRdb keeps only in-frame clonotypes and omits some of them. This sample has roughly 890,000 clones, with around 92% found just once. Sequencing input: naive CD8+ T cells sorted from blood. Every receptor here comes from a man aged 25 to 45 in good health. CDR3s include the opening cysteine and the closing phenylalanine or tryptophan.

j_call,v_call,cdr3_aa
TRBJ2-7,TRBV27,CASKKGATTYEQYF
TRBJ1-1,TRBV29-1,CSARQGNTEAFF
TRBJ1-1,TRBV4-1,CASSQDLPGAQGNTEAFF
TRBJ2-3,TRBV9,CASSVAGQGSTDTQYF
TRBJ2-1,TRBV18,CASTLGLAVYNEQFF
TRBJ1-5,TRBV28,CASSSSQVAYF
TRBJ2-1,TRBV6-4,CASSDGAGPYNEQFF
TRBJ2-7,TRBV27,CASSLVVGTDTYEQYF
TRBJ2-7,TRBV11-2,CASSLGDGSSYEQYF
TRBJ2-1,TRBV7-3,CASSLEPYNEQFF
TRBJ1-5,TRBV30,CACPGTACQPQHF
TRBJ1-5,TRBV18,CASSPDPLGFQPQHF
TRBJ1-4,TRBV5-8,CASSNRGAMDEKLFF
TRBJ2-7,TRBV29-1,CSVEGGHFYEQYF
TRBJ2-7,TRBV4-1,CASSVRGGAGDEQYF
TRBJ1-1,TRBV6-1,CASSERADSGAFF
TRBJ2-7,TRBV7-9,CASSPPLPGQGRDEQYF
TRBJ2-7,TRBV7-9,CASSLGRVDEQYF
TRBJ2-1,TRBV28,CASSLRQGIREQFF
TRBJ2-7,TRBV4-1,CASSQNPSDYEQYF
TRBJ1-2,TRBV27,CASSSDRDYYGYTF
TRBJ2-1,TRBV5-6,CASSLSAGGSYNEQFF
TRBJ1-3,TRBV2,CASRLRDNSGNTIYF
TRBJ2-1,TRBV28,CASSPAWGSGEDEQFF
TRBJ2-1,TRBV9,CASSNTANEQFF
TRBJ1-1,TRBV7-9,CASSGALNTEAFF
TRBJ2-1,TRBV6-5,CASSRQGHNEQFF
TRBJ1-4,TRBV6-6,CASRSPGGREEKLFF
TRBJ1-5,TRBV28,CASSLLGLRVGSNQPQHF
TRBJ2-3,TRBV5-1,CASSFNSGSWSDTQYF
TRBJ2-7,TRBV15,CATSYRGNSYEQYF
TRBJ2-1,TRBV27,CASNDMSGRPEQFF
TRBJ2-1,TRBV5-5,CASEFGEQFF
TRBJ2-1,TRBV2,CASSPLSSGTGFDEQFF
TRBJ2-1,TRBV7-2,CASSWTGPNYNEQFF
TRBJ2-3,TRBV2,CASSESTEMAQYF
TRBJ2-7,TRBV7-2,CASSPSSSGSWYEQYF
TRBJ2-3,TRBV5-6,CASSSPGQGYADTQYF
TRBJ1-1,TRBV5-1,CASSLAAGPNTEAFF
TRBJ2-3,TRBV27,CASSLERGGSPTDTQYF
TRBJ2-5,TRBV28,CASRWGVQETQYF
TRBJ2-5,TRBV27,CASSLRGWDPGTTQETQYF
TRBJ1-5,TRBV5-6,CASSFGGLNQPQHF
TRBJ2-7,TRBV4-3,CASSQGLAGADEQYF
TRBJ2-3,TRBV4-1,CASDLADTDTQYF
TRBJ2-7,TRBV5-6,CASSSVTGGIYEQYF
TRBJ1-5,TRBV7-8,CASSLAIGTGSNQPQHF
TRBJ2-1,TRBV28,CATKAGGPDEQFF
TRBJ1-4,TRBV28,CASSPQTPVNEKLFF
TRBJ1-1,TRBV4-1,CASSQEWEGRHTEAFF
TRBJ2-5,TRBV9,CASSVPLAGGEETQYF
TRBJ2-7,TRBV27,CASSILTGLGYEQYF
TRBJ1-2,TRBV9,CASSAPGTYGYTF